The present entry profiles one T cell receptor (beta chain) with its context. Antigen specificity is unknown. Germline assignment: CDR1 MGHDK and CDR2 SYGVNS. CDR3 size: 14 residues. V shed 4 bases, J shed 5 bases, and the junction held 0 bases outside the gene matches. This entry is derived from a study of OX40 agonist ivuxolimab in advanced cancers. The overall study: At around 81% male, the cohort had a mean age of about 60 years, ranging from 23 to 79. Whole-study findings and limits: Circulating CD4+ and CD8+ T cells showed clonal expansion by week 6 at 0.1 to 3.0 mg/kg.

Repertoires were generated with immunoSEQ multiplex PCR, while TCRdb's copy carries only in-frame clones and drops some. The sample contains some 64,000 clones, roughly 80% of which appear only once. At cycle 4 day 1, cycle 7 day 1, and baseline, blood was sampled. This specimen consisted of CD4+ or CD8+ T cells sorted from blood, obtained in a trial of the OX40 agonist ivuxolimab. This chain connects TRBV25-1 to TRBJ2-1, with 12 bases that match TRBD2. This receptor was taken from an adult with an advanced solid tumor such as melanoma, head and neck, liver or kidney cancer. CDR3 in amino acids: CASSGTSGDNEQFF. The CDR3 DNA is TGTGCCAGCAGTGGGACTAGCGGGGACAATGAGCAGTTCTTC.